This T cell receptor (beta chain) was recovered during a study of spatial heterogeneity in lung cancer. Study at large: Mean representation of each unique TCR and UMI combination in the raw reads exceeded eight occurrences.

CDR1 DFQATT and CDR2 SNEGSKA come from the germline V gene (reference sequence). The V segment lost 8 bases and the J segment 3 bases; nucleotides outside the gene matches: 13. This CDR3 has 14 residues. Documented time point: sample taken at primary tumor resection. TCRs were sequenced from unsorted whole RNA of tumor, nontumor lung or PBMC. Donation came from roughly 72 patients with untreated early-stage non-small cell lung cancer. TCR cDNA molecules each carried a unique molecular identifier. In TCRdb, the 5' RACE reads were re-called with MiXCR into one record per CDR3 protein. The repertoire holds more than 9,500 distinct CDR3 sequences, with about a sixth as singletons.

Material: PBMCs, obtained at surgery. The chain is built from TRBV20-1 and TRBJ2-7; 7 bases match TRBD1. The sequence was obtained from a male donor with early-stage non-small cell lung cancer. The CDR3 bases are TGCAGTTTTAACGTAGGGGGCCAAATCTACGAGCAGTACTTC. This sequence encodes CSFNVGGQIYEQYF.